The 8 T cell receptor beta chains below were found in one sample sequenced in a study of blood T cells in healthy people across ages. It was with a sample-barcoded 5' primer and a J-beta primer mix that a second PCR of roughly 7 to 12 cycles was run. TCRdb reanalysed the 5' RACE reads using MiXCR and keeps one entry per CDR3 protein. The sample carries fewer than 1,200,000 distinct CDR3 sequences, approximately 25% recorded once. This same sample was also part of a study on T cells of mothers and their children.

The sequenced sample consisted of blood. The receptors originated from a girl under 10 years old in good health.

This chain uses TRBV6-5 with TRBJ1-1; D not certain. Germline V gives CDR1 MNHEY, CDR2 SVGAGI. CDR3 length: 15 residues. The ends were cut back, 5 bases at V and 3 bases at J, with 16 bases in the middle. The DNA of the CDR3 is TGTGCCAGCAGTACCGGGAGCCTCGGGTACACTGAAGCTTTCTTT. Translation gives CASSTGSLGYTEAFF.

The chain links TRBV3-1 to TRBJ1-2, with TRBD1 matching over 8 bases. Germline trimming cut 0 bases from V and 7 bases from J; bases unmatched to any gene: 7. This CDR3 contains 15 residues. Germline CDR1 reads LGHDT; CDR2 reads YNNKEL (reference sequence). The CDR3 region is CASSQELDRVGGYTF. The CDR3 nucleotides are TGTGCCAGCAGCCAAGAATTGGACAGGGTCGGTGGCTACACCTTC.

The V and J genes are TRBV25-1 and TRBJ2-5; D is ambiguous. CDR1 and CDR2 from the germline V gene are MGHDK and SYGVNS. The CDR3 has 13 amino acids. The V end lost 5 bases, the J end lost 2 bases, and 9 bases lay between the germline ends. CDR3 sequence: CASSPFPQETQYF. The DNA for the CDR3 is TGTGCCAGCAGTCCATTCCCTCAAGAGACCCAGTACTTC.

The chain carries TRBV15 and TRBJ1-5; D call uncertain. The V and J ends lost 2 bases and 7 bases respectively, with 15 bases between them. The CDR3 extends over 15 amino acids. From germline, CDR1 is LNHNV and CDR2 YYDKDF (reference sequence). The CDR3 DNA follows: TGTGCCACCAGCAGAAGGATAGGCGGGTGGCAGCCCCAGCATTTT. Translated: CATSRRIGGWQPQHF.

CDR3 in DNA: TGTGCCAGCAGCTTAGAAATTGGATCCTACGAGCAGTACTTC. Its translation: CASSLEIGSYEQYF. The chain uses TRBV7-8 and TRBJ2-7; no clear D. V was shortened by 1 base and J by 1 base, with 8 bases between the two germline ends. The germline CDR1 and CDR2 sequences are SGHVS and FQNEAQ. The CDR3 has 14 amino acids.

This chain uses TRBV7-2 with TRBJ2-7, with 12 bases matching TRBD2. V shed 6 bases, J shed 4 bases, and the junction held 7 bases outside the gene matches. Germline CDR1 SGHTA, CDR2 FQGNSA. There are 15 residues in the CDR3. As DNA, the CDR3 is TGTGCCAGCAGTTGGTCTAGCGGGGGGGAGTACGAGCAGTACTTC. Its protein is CASSWSSGGEYEQYF.

J is TRBJ2-3 and V is TRBV12-3 or TRBV12-4, with D unclear. The length of the CDR3 is 14 residues. V was pared by 3 bases and J by 3 bases, with 10 bases between. The CDR3 bases are TGTGCCAGCAGTTTCAGGACCGGAACAGATACGCAGTATTTT. Protein sequence: CASSFRTGTDTQYF.

This chain uses TRBV4-2 with TRBJ2-7; D may correspond to TRBD1 or TRBD2 (6 bases each). This CDR3 has 19 amino acids. V shed 4 bases and J shed 1 base, with 26 bases lying between them. Germline V gives CDR1 LGHNA, CDR2 YNFKEQ. The CDR3 here is CASSPTSLEGGLTSYEQYF. Here the CDR3 DNA reads TGTGCCAGCAGCCCGACAAGCCTGGAGGGGGGTTTGACTTCCTACGAGCAGTACTTC.